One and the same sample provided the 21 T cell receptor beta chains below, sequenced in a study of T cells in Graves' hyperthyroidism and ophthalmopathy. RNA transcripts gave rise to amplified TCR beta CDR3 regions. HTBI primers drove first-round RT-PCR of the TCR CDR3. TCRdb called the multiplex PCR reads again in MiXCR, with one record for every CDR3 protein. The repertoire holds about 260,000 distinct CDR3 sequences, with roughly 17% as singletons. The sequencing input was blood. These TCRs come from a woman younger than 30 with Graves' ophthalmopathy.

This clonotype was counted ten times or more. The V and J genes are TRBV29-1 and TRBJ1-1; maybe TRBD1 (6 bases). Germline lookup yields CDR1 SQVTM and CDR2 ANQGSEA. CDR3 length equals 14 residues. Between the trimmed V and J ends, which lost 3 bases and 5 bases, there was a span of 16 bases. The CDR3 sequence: CSVDRAGVRTEAFF. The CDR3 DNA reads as TGCAGCGTTGATAGAGCAGGGGTCAGGACTGAAGCTTTCTTT.

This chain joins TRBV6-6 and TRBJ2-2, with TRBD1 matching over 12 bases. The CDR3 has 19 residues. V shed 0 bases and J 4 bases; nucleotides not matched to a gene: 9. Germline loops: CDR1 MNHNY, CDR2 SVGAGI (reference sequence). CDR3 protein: CASSYSMGQGAVGTGELFF. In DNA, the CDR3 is TGTGCCAGCAGTTACTCGATGGGACAGGGGGCCGTCGGCACCGGGGAGCTGTTTTTT.

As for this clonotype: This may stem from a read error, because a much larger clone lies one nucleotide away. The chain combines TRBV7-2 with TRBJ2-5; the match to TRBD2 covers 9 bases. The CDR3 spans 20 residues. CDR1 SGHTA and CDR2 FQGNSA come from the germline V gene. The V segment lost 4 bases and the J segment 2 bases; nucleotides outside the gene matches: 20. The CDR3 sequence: CASSSRGFSGRGGIQETQYF. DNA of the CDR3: TGTGCCAGCAGCTCGAGGGGGTTTAGCGGGAGAGGGGGGATTCAAGAGACCCAGTACTTC.

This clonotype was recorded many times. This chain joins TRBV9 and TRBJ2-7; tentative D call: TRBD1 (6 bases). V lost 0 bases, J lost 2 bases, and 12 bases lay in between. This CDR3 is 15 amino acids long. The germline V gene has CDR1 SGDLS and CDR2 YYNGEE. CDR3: CASSVEGRDTYEQYF. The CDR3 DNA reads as TGTGCCAGCAGCGTAGAAGGCAGGGACACCTACGAGCAGTACTTC.

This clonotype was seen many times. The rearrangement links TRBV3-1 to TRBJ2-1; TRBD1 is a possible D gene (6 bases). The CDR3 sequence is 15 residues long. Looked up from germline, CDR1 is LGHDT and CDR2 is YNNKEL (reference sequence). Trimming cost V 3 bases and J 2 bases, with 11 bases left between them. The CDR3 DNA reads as TGTGCCAGCAGCCAGGTAAGACAGGCCTACAATGAGCAGTTCTTC. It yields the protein CASSQVRQAYNEQFF.

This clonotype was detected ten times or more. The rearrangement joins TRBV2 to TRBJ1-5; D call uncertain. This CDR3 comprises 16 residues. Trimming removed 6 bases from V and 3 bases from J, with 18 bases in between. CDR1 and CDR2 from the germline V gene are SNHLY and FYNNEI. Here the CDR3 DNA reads TGTGCCAGCAGAGAAAACAAGAGATTCAACAATCAGCCCCAGCATTTT. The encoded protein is CASRENKRFNNQPQHF.

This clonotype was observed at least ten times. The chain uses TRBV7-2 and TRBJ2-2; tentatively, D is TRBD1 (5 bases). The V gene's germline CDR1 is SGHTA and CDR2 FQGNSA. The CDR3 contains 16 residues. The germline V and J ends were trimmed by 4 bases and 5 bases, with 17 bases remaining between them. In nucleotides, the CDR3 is TGTGCCAGCAGCTCCAGGGCTGCGCTGGAGACCGGGGAGCTGTTTTTT. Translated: CASSSRAALETGELFF.

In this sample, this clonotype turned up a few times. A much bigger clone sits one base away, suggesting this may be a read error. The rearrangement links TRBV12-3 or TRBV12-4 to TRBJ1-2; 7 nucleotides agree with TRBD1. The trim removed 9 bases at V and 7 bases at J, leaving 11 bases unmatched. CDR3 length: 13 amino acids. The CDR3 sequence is CASRKGGSLGYTF. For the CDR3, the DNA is TGTGCCAGTAGAAAAGGGGGCAGTCTTGGCTACACCTTC.

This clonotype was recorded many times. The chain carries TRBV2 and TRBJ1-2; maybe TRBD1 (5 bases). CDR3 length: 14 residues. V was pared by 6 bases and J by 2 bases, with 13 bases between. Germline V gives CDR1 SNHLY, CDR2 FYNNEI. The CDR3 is CASSFGTGNYGYTF. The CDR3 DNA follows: TGTGCCAGCAGCTTTGGGACGGGGAACTATGGCTACACCTTC.

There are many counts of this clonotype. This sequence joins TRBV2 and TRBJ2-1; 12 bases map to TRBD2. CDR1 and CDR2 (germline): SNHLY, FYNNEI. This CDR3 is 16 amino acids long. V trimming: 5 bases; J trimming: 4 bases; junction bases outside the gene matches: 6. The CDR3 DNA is TGTGCCAGCAGTAGACTAGCGGGAGTGGGATACAATGAGCAGTTCTTC. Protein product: CASSRLAGVGYNEQFF.

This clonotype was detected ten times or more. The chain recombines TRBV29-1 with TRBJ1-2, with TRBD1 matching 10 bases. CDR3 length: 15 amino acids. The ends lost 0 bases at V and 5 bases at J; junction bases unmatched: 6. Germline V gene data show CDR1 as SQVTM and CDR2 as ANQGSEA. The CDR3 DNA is TGCAGCGTTGAAGATACGGGGACAGGGGATTATGGCTACACCTTC. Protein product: CSVEDTGTGDYGYTF.

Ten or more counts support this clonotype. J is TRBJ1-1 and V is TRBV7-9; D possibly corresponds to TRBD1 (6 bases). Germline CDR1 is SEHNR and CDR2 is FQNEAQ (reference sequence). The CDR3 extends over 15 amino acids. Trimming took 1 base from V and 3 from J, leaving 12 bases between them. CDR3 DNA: TGTGCCAGCAGCTTAGGTCGGGGGGCGTACACTGAAGCTTTCTTT. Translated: CASSLGRGAYTEAFF.

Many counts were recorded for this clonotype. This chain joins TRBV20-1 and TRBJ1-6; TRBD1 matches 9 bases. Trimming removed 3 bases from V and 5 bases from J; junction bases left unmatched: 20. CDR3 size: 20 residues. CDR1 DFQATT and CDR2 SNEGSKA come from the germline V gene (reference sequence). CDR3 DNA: TGCAGTGCTAGTAGCTACGACAGGGGGTTACTACCCCTTGATAATTCACCCCTCCACTTT. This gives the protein CSASSYDRGLLPLDNSPLHF.

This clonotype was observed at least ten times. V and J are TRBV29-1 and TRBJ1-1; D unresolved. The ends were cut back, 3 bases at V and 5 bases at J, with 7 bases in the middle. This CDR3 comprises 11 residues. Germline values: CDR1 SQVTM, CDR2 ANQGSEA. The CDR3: CSVEIQTEAFF. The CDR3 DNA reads TGCAGCGTTGAGATCCAGACTGAAGCTTTCTTT.

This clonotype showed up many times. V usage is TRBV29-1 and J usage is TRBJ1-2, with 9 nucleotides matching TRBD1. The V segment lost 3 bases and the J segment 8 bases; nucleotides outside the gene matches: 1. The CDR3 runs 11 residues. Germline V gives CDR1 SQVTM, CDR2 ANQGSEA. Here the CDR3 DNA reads TGCAGCGTTGAGGGGACAGGGGGCTACACCTTC. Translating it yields CSVEGTGGYTF.

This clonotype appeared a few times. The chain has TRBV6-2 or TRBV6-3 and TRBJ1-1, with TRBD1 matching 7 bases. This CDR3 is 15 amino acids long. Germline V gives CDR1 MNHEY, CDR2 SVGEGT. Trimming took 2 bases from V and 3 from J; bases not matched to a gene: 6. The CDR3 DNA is TGTGCCAGCAGTTACCGTAGGGGGCGCGACACTGAAGCTTTCTTT. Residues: CASSYRRGRDTEAFF.

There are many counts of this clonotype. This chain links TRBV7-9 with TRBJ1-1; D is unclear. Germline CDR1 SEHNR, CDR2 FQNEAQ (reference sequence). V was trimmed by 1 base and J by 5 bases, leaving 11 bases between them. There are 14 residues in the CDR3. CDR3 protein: CASSLEADMTEAFF. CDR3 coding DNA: TGTGCCAGCAGCTTAGAGGCGGATATGACTGAAGCTTTCTTT. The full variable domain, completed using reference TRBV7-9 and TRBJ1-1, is DTGVSQNPRHKITKRGQNVTFRCDPISEHNRLYWYRQTLGQGPEFLTYFQNEAQLEKSRLLSDRFSAERPKGSFSTLEIQRTEQGDSAMYLCASSLEADMTEAFFGQGTRLTVV.

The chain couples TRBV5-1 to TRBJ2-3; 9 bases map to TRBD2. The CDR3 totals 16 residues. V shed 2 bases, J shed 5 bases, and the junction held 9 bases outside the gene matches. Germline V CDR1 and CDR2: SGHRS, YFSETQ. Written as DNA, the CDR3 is TGCGCCAGCAGCTTTTCTGCGCGGGGGGGTCAAGATACGCAGTATTTT. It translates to CASSFSARGGQDTQYF. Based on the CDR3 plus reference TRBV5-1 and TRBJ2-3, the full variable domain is KAGVTQTPRYLIKTRGQQVTLSCSPISGHRSVSWYQQTPGQGLQFLFEYFSETQRNKGNFPGRFSGRQFSNSRSEMNVSTLELGDSALYLCASSFSARGGQDTQYFGPGTRLTVL.

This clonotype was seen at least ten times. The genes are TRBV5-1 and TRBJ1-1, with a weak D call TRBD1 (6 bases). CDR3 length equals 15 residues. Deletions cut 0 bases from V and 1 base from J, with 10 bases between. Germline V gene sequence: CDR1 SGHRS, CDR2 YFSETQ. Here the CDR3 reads CASSLAGGRNTEAFF. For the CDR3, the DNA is TGCGCCAGCAGCTTGGCCGGGGGCAGGAACACTGAAGCTTTCTTT. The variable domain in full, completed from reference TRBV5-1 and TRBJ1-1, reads KAGVTQTPRYLIKTRGQQVTLSCSPISGHRSVSWYQQTPGQGLQFLFEYFSETQRNKGNFPGRFSGRQFSNSRSEMNVSTLELGDSALYLCASSLAGGRNTEAFFGQGTRLTVV.

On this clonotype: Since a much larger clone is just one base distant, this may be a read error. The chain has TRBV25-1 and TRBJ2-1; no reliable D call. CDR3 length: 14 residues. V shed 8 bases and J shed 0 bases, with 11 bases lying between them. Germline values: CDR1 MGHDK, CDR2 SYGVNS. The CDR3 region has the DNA TGTGCCAGCGCCCCATACACCTCCTACAATGAGCAGTTCTTC. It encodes CASAPYTSYNEQFF.

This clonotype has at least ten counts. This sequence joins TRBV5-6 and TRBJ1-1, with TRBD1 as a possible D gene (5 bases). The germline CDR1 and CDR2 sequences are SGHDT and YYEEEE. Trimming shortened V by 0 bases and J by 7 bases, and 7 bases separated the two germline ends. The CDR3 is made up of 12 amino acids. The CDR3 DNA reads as TGTGCCAGCAGCTTGGTGCAGGGTGAAGCTTTCTTT. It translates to CASSLVQGEAFF. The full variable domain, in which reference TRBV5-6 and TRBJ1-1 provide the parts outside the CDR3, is DAGVTQSPTHLIKTRGQQVTLRCSPKSGHDTVSWYQQALGQGPQFIFQYYEEEERQRGNFPDRFSGHQFPNYSSELNVNALLLGDSALYLCASSLVQGEAFFGQGTRLTVV.